Here is one TCR beta chain with its context. These data are taken from a study of shared clonotypes between healthy human individuals. Naive-designated CD8 cells lacked CD45RO, were positively enriched for CCR7, and omitted terminally differentiated effector memory CD45RA+ cells. CDR3 length equals 19 residues. Produced via immunoSEQ multiplex PCR; TCRdb's table is partial and in-frame only. The table has about 2,200,000 clones, under 95% seen once. This receptor was identified in a man between 18 and 29 years old in good health. Some clones in this sample may be carry-over from other donors' samples. The genes are TRBV21-1 and TRBJ1-3. TRBV21-1 is a pseudogene locus. The sample consisted of naive CD8+ T cells from PBMCs. This CDR3 is CASSRQEWCRSLSGNTIYF. CDR3 sequence (DNA): TGTGCCAGCAGCCGCCAGGAGTGGTGCAGGAGCCTCTCTGGAAACACCATATATTTT.